A selection of T cell receptor beta chains follows, all from one sample in a study of T-cell reconstitution after alpha-beta-depleted transplantation in children. MiXCR, run by TCRdb on the PCR reads, gives a single entry per CDR3 protein. The data show about 640,000 distinct CDR3 sequences, with over 15% seen just once and 1.1% held by the top ten. The sample was PBMCs from the stem cell graft donor, taken from the stem cell graft. Every receptor here comes from a human donor who donated a stem cell graft to a child with acute myeloid leukemia. CDR3s include the opening cysteine and the closing phenylalanine or tryptophan. Each record gives: J gene, V gene, D gene, clone size, CDR3 protein, CDR3 DNA. D genes are given only for firm matches. Only some rows state a clone size, as once, few, many or a class for expanded clones.

TRBJ1-4	TRBV15	TRBD1	few	CATSRHLQGDGEKLFF	TGTGCCACCAGCAGACATCTACAGGGGGATGGGGAAAAACTGTTTTTT
TRBJ2-7	TRBV20-1	.	many	CSARAQRDSYEQYF	TGCAGTGCTAGGGCACAGAGAGACTCCTACGAGCAGTACTTC
TRBJ1-2	TRBV20-1	TRBD1	many	CSATRTGGYGYTF	TGCAGTGCTACTAGGACAGGCGGCTATGGCTACACCTTC
TRBJ1-2	TRBV5-6	.	.	CASSSTLIYSYGYTF	TGTGCCAGCAGCTCGACTCTCATATATTCCTATGGCTACACCTTC
TRBJ2-2	TRBV5-6	.	.	CASSSHQGELFF	TGTGCCAGCAGTTCCCATCAGGGGGAGCTGTTTTTT
TRBJ1-1	TRBV7-3	.	few	CASSLTKLNTEAFF	TGTGCCAGCAGTCTGACCAAGCTGAACACTGAAGCTTTCTTT
TRBJ1-4	TRBV12-3/TRBV12-4	.	few	CASRSDGGEEKLFF	TGTGCCAGCAGGTCGGACGGAGGGGAAGAAAAACTGTTTTTT
TRBJ1-1	TRBV20-1	TRBD1	.	CSARVWDRDYTEAFF	TGCAGTGCTAGAGTGTGGGACAGGGATTACACTGAAGCTTTCTTT
TRBJ1-5	TRBV12-3/TRBV12-4	.	many	CASSFGVSQPQHF	TGTGCCAGCAGTTTTGGGGTTAGCCAGCCCCAGCATTTT
TRBJ2-3	TRBV7-9	TRBD1	.	CASSSYRGTDTQYF	TGTGCCAGCAGCTCATACAGGGGTACAGATACGCAGTATTTT
TRBJ1-5	TRBV12-3/TRBV12-4	TRBD1	few	CASSFISGTGLRSNQPQHF	TGTGCCAGCAGTTTTATATCAGGGACAGGGCTCAGGAGCAATCAGCCCCAGCATTTT
TRBJ2-3	TRBV27	.	.	CASSLFSGGETDTQYF	TGTGCCAGCAGTTTATTTTCGGGGGGCGAGACAGATACGCAGTATTTT
TRBJ1-5	TRBV20-1	.	.	CSCTGDSNQPQHF	TGCAGTTGCACGGGGGATAGCAATCAGCCCCAGCATTTT
TRBJ2-1	TRBV7-3	.	many	CASSLIRQEQFF	TGTGCCAGCAGCTTAATTCGGCAGGAGCAGTTCTTC
TRBJ2-2	TRBV5-1	.	many	CASSTVIGELFF	TGCGCCAGCAGCACGGTGATCGGGGAGCTGTTTTTT
TRBJ2-2	TRBV20-1	.	few	CSATSSTGTGELFF	TGCAGTGCTACCTCCTCAACGGGCACCGGGGAGCTGTTTTTT
TRBJ2-3	TRBV20-1	TRBD1	.	CSAGDRGDADTQYF	TGCAGTGCGGGGGACAGGGGAGACGCAGATACGCAGTATTTT
TRBJ2-5	TRBV10-2	TRBD1	.	CASMGQGTGETQYF	TGCGCCAGCATGGGACAGGGGACGGGGGAGACCCAGTACTTC
TRBJ2-1	TRBV4-3	TRBD2	few	CASSQDEVGSGGLLCYEQFF	TGCGCCAGCAGCCAAGATGAAGTGGGTAGCGGGGGTTTGTTGTGCTATGAGCAGTTCTTC
TRBJ2-5	TRBV7-7	TRBD1	few	CASSLGGGQGLETQYF	TGTGCCAGCAGCCTAGGAGGGGGACAGGGGTTAGAGACCCAGTACTTC
TRBJ1-2	TRBV6-1	.	few	CASSESGGYGYTF	TGTGCCAGCAGTGAAAGTGGAGGCTATGGCTACACCTTC
TRBJ2-3	TRBV7-9	TRBD2	few	CASSPDLAGPSTDTQYF	TGTGCCAGCAGCCCAGATCTAGCGGGGCCGTCCACAGATACGCAGTATTTT
TRBJ1-5	TRBV12-3/TRBV12-4	.	few	CASSFIGMSQPQHF	TGTGCCAGCAGTTTCATAGGGATGAGTCAGCCCCAGCATTTT
TRBJ1-1	TRBV7-9	TRBD1	.	CASSNRDRGPNTEAFF	TGTGCCAGCAGCAACCGGGACAGGGGGCCGAACACTGAAGCTTTCTTT
TRBJ1-1	TRBV2	.	.	CASSRAQSLGKAFF	TGTGCCAGCAGTCGAGCCCAGAGCTTGGGGAAAGCTTTCTTT
TRBJ2-1	TRBV4-2	.	many	CASSVDGRSYNEQFF	TGTGCCAGCAGTGTGGATGGTCGCTCCTACAATGAGCAGTTCTTC
TRBJ1-2	TRBV6-6	.	.	CASTTGLWYGYTF	TGTGCCAGCACCACAGGGTTATGGTATGGCTACACCTTC
TRBJ2-3	TRBV20-1	.	many	CSARASTDTQYF	TGCAGTGCTAGAGCCTCCACAGATACGCAGTATTTT
TRBJ2-2	TRBV25-1	.	many	CASSFSANTGELFF	TGTGCCAGCAGTTTTTCAGCGAACACCGGGGAGCTGTTTTTT
TRBJ1-2	TRBV29-1	.	many	CSVGGEMVHGYTF	TGCAGCGTTGGGGGGGAGATGGTACATGGCTACACCTTC
TRBJ2-1	TRBV20-1	TRBD2	.	CSAREYGLAGGKTYNEQFF	TGCAGTGCTAGAGAATACGGCCTAGCGGGGGGGAAAACCTACAATGAGCAGTTCTTC
TRBJ1-1	TRBV7-3	.	.	CASTHLIGTEAFF	TGTGCCAGCACCCATTTAATAGGGACTGAAGCTTTCTTT
TRBJ1-1	TRBV7-9	TRBD1	.	CASSLAGGTDTEAFF	TGTGCCAGCAGCTTGGCAGGGGGCACGGACACTGAAGCTTTCTTT
TRBJ1-1	TRBV7-9	.	few	CASSLSYPEGEAFF	TGTGCCAGCAGCTTATCGTATCCCGAAGGAGAAGCTTTCTTT
TRBJ2-3	TRBV20-1	TRBD2	.	CSASSMRGGRSDTQYF	TGCAGTGCTAGTAGTATGCGGGGGGGACGGTCAGATACGCAGTATTTT
TRBJ1-1	TRBV10-3	.	many	CAISDSGQLNTEAFF	TGTGCCATCAGTGACTCAGGACAGCTGAACACTGAAGCTTTCTTT
TRBJ1-2	TRBV20-1	.	many	CSARSNQDSVYGYTF	TGCAGTGCCCGATCTAACCAGGACAGCGTCTATGGCTACACCTTC
TRBJ2-3	TRBV7-6	.	.	CASCPTGPTDTQYF	TGTGCCAGCTGCCCAACAGGGCCCACAGATACGCAGTATTTT
TRBJ2-7	TRBV7-9	TRBD2	many	CASSSSGGYEQYF	TGTGCCAGCAGCAGTAGCGGGGGGTACGAGCAGTACTTC
TRBJ1-4	TRBV5-1	.	.	CASSPVKAPMELFF	TGCGCCAGCAGCCCCGTAAAGGCCCCGATGGAACTGTTTTTT
TRBJ2-2	TRBV5-1	TRBD1	.	CASSIQGEKTGELFF	TGCGCCAGCAGCATTCAGGGGGAAAAGACCGGGGAGCTGTTTTTT
TRBJ2-3	TRBV20-1	TRBD2	many	CSARDALAGTQYF	TGCAGTGCTAGAGATGCCCTAGCGGGGACGCAGTATTTT
TRBJ2-3	TRBV5-1	TRBD1	once	CASSLVGTVTDTQYF	TGCGCCAGCAGCTTGGTCGGGACAGTCACAGATACGCAGTATTTT
TRBJ2-2	TRBV7-2	TRBD1	many	CASSFGPTGDTGELFF	TGTGCCAGCAGCTTTGGGCCGACAGGGGACACCGGGGAGCTGTTTTTT
TRBJ2-3	TRBV20-1	TRBD1	many	CRVPGQGLPTDTQYF	TGCAGGGTCCCGGGACAGGGGCTCCCCACAGATACGCAGTATTTT
TRBJ1-2	TRBV20-1	TRBD1	many	CSPGVMPQGARGYTF	TGCAGCCCTGGCGTTATGCCGCAGGGGGCGCGAGGCTACACCTTC
TRBJ2-3	TRBV5-1	TRBD2	.	CASSSGPGLGATDTQYF	TGCGCCAGCAGCTCCGGTCCGGGACTAGGGGCCACAGATACGCAGTATTTT
TRBJ1-5	TRBV7-2	.	few	CASSSSGQPQHF	TGTGCCAGCAGCTCCTCGGGTCAGCCCCAGCATTTT
TRBJ2-1	TRBV4-3	TRBD2	many	CASSQGTSGGAGSEQFF	TGCGCCAGCAGCCAAGGGACTAGCGGGGGGGCCGGGAGTGAGCAGTTCTTC
TRBJ1-1	TRBV4-3	TRBD1	.	CASTPGQGSSAEAFF	TGCGCCAGCACCCCCGGACAGGGGAGTTCGGCTGAAGCTTTCTTT
TRBJ2-7	TRBV7-3	.	.	CASSLTPPDEQYF	TGTGCCAGCAGCTTAACCCCCCCGGACGAGCAGTACTTC
TRBJ2-2	TRBV10-3	.	many	CAIGRPNTGELFF	TGTGCCATCGGCCGACCGAACACCGGGGAGCTGTTTTTT
TRBJ2-2	TRBV24-1	.	few	CATSDPGLRGDTGELFF	TGTGCCACCAGTGACCCGGGACTTCGAGGCGACACCGGGGAGCTGTTTTTT
TRBJ1-5	TRBV12-3/TRBV12-4	TRBD1	many	CVSTGTGGGNQPQHF	TGTGTCTCAACAGGGACAGGGGGAGGCAATCAGCCCCAGCATTTT
TRBJ1-3	TRBV20-1	.	many	CSARGTASGNTIYF	TGCAGTGCTAGAGGGACAGCCTCTGGAAACACCATATATTTT
TRBJ2-5	TRBV20-1	.	many	CSVLQGGDIQETQYF	TGCAGTGTCCTACAGGGAGGGGATATTCAAGAGACCCAGTACTTC
TRBJ1-6	TRBV7-8	.	.	CASSSNRQGSYNSPLHF	TGTGCCAGCAGCTCCAACAGGCAGGGCTCCTATAATTCACCCCTCCACTTT
TRBJ2-1	TRBV7-2	.	few	CASSLEWGTYNEQFF	TGTGCCAGCAGCTTAGAGTGGGGGACCTACAATGAGCAGTTCTTC
TRBJ2-2	TRBV7-2	.	many	CASSLALADTGELFF	TGTGCCAGCAGCTTAGCTCTAGCAGACACCGGGGAGCTGTTTTTT